The T cell receptor (beta chain) under discussion was sequenced for a study of blood T cell repertoires in COVID-19. Study-level background: T cells, B-cell-depleted T cells, or PBMCs provided the cDNA or gDNA that served as material.

Germline-derived CDR1 and CDR2 are SGDLS and YYNGEE. The J segment lost 1 base and the V segment lost 5 bases, leaving 5 bases of the junction unmatched. CDR3 length: 15 amino acids. Using immunoSEQ multiplex PCR, the repertoire was profiled, and TCRdb retains in-frame clones only, with some absent. The table records approximately 150,000 clones, approximately 88% of them present only once. Sequencing used peripheral blood. The chain links TRBV9 to TRBJ2-2; TRBD1 matches 7 bases. This clonotype originated in a human donor in a cohort sampled during active COVID-19. The CDR3 loop is CASRRGTENTGELFF. The CDR3 DNA reads as TGTGCCAGCAGGAGGGGGACAGAGAACACCGGGGAGCTGTTTTTT.